This T cell receptor (beta chain) was captured in a study of monozygotic twins with inflammatory bowel disease. Following a re-call of the 5' RACE reads, TCRdb has one entry per CDR3 protein and lacks DNA. The sample totals about 330,000 distinct CDR3 sequences. Turning to this clonotype: The antigen remains unidentified.

Findings and limits, study-wide: Especially with disease activity, IBD patients shared fewer clonotypes with others than healthy twins did. Twin pairs that were concordant did not differ from discordant pairs in repertoire similarity, possibly from limited power. Results did not support any single strong IBD-associated signal or clonotype. Patients got different immunosuppressive treatments, which may have made their repertoires more variable.

Material for sequencing was blood. The sequence was collected from a human donor with ulcerative colitis or Crohn's disease, or a healthy co-twin of an affected twin (not recorded which).

The CDR3 loop is CSANAPGSNQPQHF. V gene TRBV20-1 combines with J gene TRBJ1-5; TCRdb designates TRBD1, a call that cannot be tested without DNA. Germline V lookup: CDR1 DFQATT, CDR2 SNEGSKA (reference sequence). This CDR3 is built from 14 residues.